This T cell receptor beta chain was sequenced in a study of cytomegalovirus exposure and HLA in healthy donors. The ends lost 5 bases at V and 8 bases at J; junction bases unmatched: 8. Germline V CDR1 and CDR2: MNHEY, SMNVEV (reference sequence). The CDR3 is 15 residues long. Amplification used 60 Vbeta primers and 13 Jbeta primers. The method was immunoSEQ multiplex PCR; TCRdb's version includes in-frame clones alone and lacks a portion of them. The sample lists 110,000 to 150,000 clones, around 80% occurring once. The TCR was taken from a man aged 35 to 55 in good health and CMV-seronegative. Input material: PBMCs. The V call is TRBV27, the J call TRBJ1-6, with 8 bases fitting TRBD1. The CDR3 loop is CASSRLDRGDSPLHF. The CDR3 DNA reads as TGTGCCAGCAGTAGGTTAGACAGGGGTGATTCACCCCTCCACTTT.